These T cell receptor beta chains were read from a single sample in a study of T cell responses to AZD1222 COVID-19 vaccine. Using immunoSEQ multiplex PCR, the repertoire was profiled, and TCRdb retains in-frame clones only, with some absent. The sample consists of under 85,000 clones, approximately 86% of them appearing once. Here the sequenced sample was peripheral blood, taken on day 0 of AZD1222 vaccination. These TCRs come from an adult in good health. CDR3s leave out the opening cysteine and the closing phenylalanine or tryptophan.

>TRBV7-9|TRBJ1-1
ASSLNFGWTIEAF
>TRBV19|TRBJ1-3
ASSPRVVEGNTIY
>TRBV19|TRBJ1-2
ASSMFSESELYGYT
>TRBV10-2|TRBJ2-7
ASSKLDSIKTYEQY
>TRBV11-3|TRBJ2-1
ASSLTTTGVPF
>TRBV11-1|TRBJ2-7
ASSLGTSGSYEQY
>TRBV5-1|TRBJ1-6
ASSRQVPESPLH
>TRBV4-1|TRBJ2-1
ASSQERLLSAGGGYNEQF
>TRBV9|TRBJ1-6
ASSPGRGEKSPLH
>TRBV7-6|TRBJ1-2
ASSTYPANYGYT
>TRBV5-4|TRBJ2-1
ASSLGLAGNEQF
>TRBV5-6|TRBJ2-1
ASSPGTGYRLEQF
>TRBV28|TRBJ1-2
ASSDRYGYT
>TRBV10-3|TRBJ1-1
AISERGTINTEAF
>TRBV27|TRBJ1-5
ASSFGSGQPQH
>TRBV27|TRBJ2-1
ASSSMWDYLNEQF
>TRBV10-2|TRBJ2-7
ASSRDRGAYEQY
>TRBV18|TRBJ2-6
ASALTGPSGANVLT
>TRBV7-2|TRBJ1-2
ASSPRGREGYT
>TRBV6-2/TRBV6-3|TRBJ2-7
ASSAIDEQY
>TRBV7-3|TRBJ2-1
ASSLIVAGRGDEQF
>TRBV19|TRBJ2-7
ASSIVGAGARYEQY
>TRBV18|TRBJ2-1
ASSPQTSVEQF